Reported below is one TCR beta chain. The antigen this receptor binds is unknown. The sample holds no much larger clone one base away, and base qualities are not on file. TCR CDR3 regions were amplified from genomic DNA by multiplex PCR using the deep immunoSEQ assay. Extracted genomic DNA from each cell subset was distributed evenly across all wells of several immunoSEQ 96-well plates, and each plate was treated as a replicate. For sorted subsets, roughly 0.2 ug genomic DNA, equal to 25,000 to 35,000 T cell genomes, was loaded into each replicate PCR. The purified libraries were quantified using a Qubit 3.0 fluorometer, sized with a Bioanalyzer 2100, and then quantified again using the KAPA Library Quantification kit. Each immunoSEQ 96-well plate was sequenced on its own single-read 150-cycle Illumina NextSeq 550 flow cell. For the original study's pipeline: Because the immunoSEQ output included only junctional sequences and no quality scores, the filtering could not be the same as the filtering used for full-length reads. To assign V/J genes and CDR3, sequences were annotated using PyIR, a Python wrapper for IgBLAST v1.9, with IMGT germline references. Reads were removed for weak V/J assignments (E-value above 1e-6), missing CDR3, stop codons, out-of-frame junctions, or ambiguous translated residues. V3J clonotypes were defined by identical inferred V gene, J gene, and CDR3 amino acid sequence. To compute the percentage overlap between repertoires, the number of shared unique clonotypes was divided by the size of the smaller repertoire. Three approaches were used to assess repertoire richness: RTK rarefaction, the Chao1 estimator, and Recon v2.1 estimates of unobserved clonotypes. For all TCRbeta clonotypes obtained by the gDNA method from a few donors, generation probabilities were computed with OLGA. Imported from immuneACCESS, the table was reduced by TCRdb to in-frame sequences with V and J called. These copies leave out some clones; in studies compared against another copy, an unresolved V gene accounts for under half, and the cause of the remainder is not known. The V and J calls and clone size were taken over from that table, and D and trimming were inferred from the DNA. A total of a few million clones appear in this sample, less than 95% of them only once. The ten biggest clones cover 0.37% of the sample.

The donors were healthy, HIV-negative adults with no recently reported acute infections or vaccinations. Every donor was a Caucasian adult living in Nashville, Tennessee, USA. CD4+ T cells were enriched by magnetic negative selection; naive cells were then positively selected on CD45RA, and the negative fraction formed the memory subset. Blood was obtained by leukapheresis, after which PBMCs were separated by Ficoll-Histopaque density gradient centrifugation and cryopreserved in liquid nitrogen vapor phase. Analytical flow cytometry was used to check the purity and quantity of every magnetically sorted T cell population. Each sorted fraction had its genomic DNA isolated and then quantified by UV absorbance on a Nanodrop 2000c. From cysteine to phenylalanine, the CDR3 is 14 amino acids long. CDR3 DNA only is kept here, 42 bases in frame from base 1. CDR1 and CDR2, looked up from the germline V gene, are MNHNS and SASEGT. V and J lose 8 bases and 3 bases, and a span of 17 bases separates them.

This specimen comes from a study of shared clonotypes between healthy human individuals (TCRdb year 2020). Regarding the complete study: The cohort included a few men and two women between 18 and 49 years of age. To estimate repertoire size and how much clonotypes are shared between individuals, the study performed deep sequencing of blood TCR repertoires from roughly five healthy adults. Libraries were prepared and TCR repertoires were sequenced by different laboratories using diverse techniques, in order to increase sequencing depth and limit assay-specific biases. For each donor, three plates each were used for CD4 naive and CD4 memory, two plates were used for CD8 naive, and one plate was used for CD8 memory. Leukapheresis yielded between about 0.8 and 8.9 billion PBMCs per donor. Study-wide conclusions, independent of this receptor: Compared with non-shared clonotypes, clonotypes shared by all four sorted-subset donors had higher generation probabilities. Sampling was restricted to blood, and TCR repertoires in tissue are likely to differ from TCR repertoires in blood. Estimated clonotype richness was generally larger for naive than for memory subsets. Pairwise subsampling indicated that sequencing depth was expected to affect the degree of clonotype sharing among donors. Rarefaction of sorted-subset datasets indicated incomplete sequencing despite the large sequencing depth. When several donors were compared, the shared fraction of clonotypes was around 5% for naive CD4, around 3.6% for naive CD8, 2% to 2.5% for memory CD4, and 0.35% to 0.4% for memory CD8. The genetic and exposure-history diversity represented was limited by the small number of donors.

This clonotype was sampled from a man aged 18 to 30 in good health. Some clones in this sample may be carry-over from other donors' samples. This receptor chain uses TRBV6-1 and TRBJ2-7, with a weak D call of TRBD1 (6 bases match). Sequencing was performed on naive CD4+ T cells from PBMCs. The cell subset or site label for this specimen denotes: CD45RA+ positively selected. The nucleotide sequence is TGTGCCAGCCTCCCCGGGACATATCGCTACGAGCAGTACTTC. Translation gives CASLPGTYRYEQYF.